This T cell receptor beta chain is drawn from a study of T cell responses to AZD1222 COVID-19 vaccine listed by TCRdb under 2021. Concerning the study at large: AZD1222 recipients whose second dose came at about 4 weeks and those whose second dose came at about 12 weeks were combined into one group, since spike-specific TCR depth and breadth did not differ between the two schedules. A total of approximately 250 trial participants underwent TCR sequencing, of whom nearly 210 had received two doses of AZD1222 and 26 had received two doses of the MenACWY control vaccine. Trial participants were enrolled into age subgroups of 18-55, 56-69 and 70-plus years, which contained 148, 28 and 57 TCR-sequenced participants, respectively. Overall results and qualifications from the work: In the small 56-69-year group, the increase in depth fell short of significance, most likely because of low power. After two AZD1222 doses, spike-specific TCR breadth and depth were significantly higher than at day 0 and than in MenACWY recipients. No day 14 peak-response samples were available, so repertoires were characterized only after the peak T cell response. The vaccine-associated CD4 TCRs covered the entire spike protein, and the dominant responses fell in regions 160-218 and 743-854. Conclusions about previously exposed vaccinees were limited because only a handful of AZD1222 recipients were SARS-CoV-2 seropositive at baseline. Most participants were white British and females outnumbered males, and the authors suggested that clonal diversity may have been underestimated. Epitopes outside the regions mutated in the B.1.351 and B.1.1.7 variants were reportedly recognized by nearly half of the unique spike-specific TCRs.

The time point tag for this specimen amounts to: baseline before first vaccination. The vaccinee samples were drawn from two UK trials, COV001 and COV002, one of which was a single-blind randomized controlled phase 2/3 trial testing AZD1222 (ChAdOx1 nCoV-19) in healthy adults. For TCRbeta chain sequencing, PBMC samples from trial participants were taken at day 0 and at day 28 after the second dose. This clone was counted only a few times. The specificity of this receptor is unknown. Within one base of it there is no much larger clone, and no base qualities were kept. The germline V gene (reference sequence) specifies LNHNV as CDR1 and YYDKDF as CDR2. The CDR3, from cysteine to phenylalanine, totals 16 residues. The CDR3 DNA has 48 bases and is translated from base 1. Here V drops 1 base and J drops 5 bases, and the junction holds 9 bases not matched to any gene. The CDR3 regions of human TCRbeta chains were subjected to immunosequencing. The authors processed their data as follows. TCRs in the repertoires were compared against a reference library of SARS-CoV-2-specific TCRs that had been generated with the MIRA antigen-specificity platform. Breadth meant the fraction of unique TCRs that were SARS-CoV-2-associated, whereas depth meant the fraction of total T cells that were SARS-CoV-2-associated. Using the MIRA data, each spike-specific TCR was assigned both to the spike region to which the TCR was reactive and to a CD4 or CD8 class. Log10-transformed breadth and depth values were compared by one-way ANOVA with Sidak's multiple comparisons tests. The immuneACCESS repertoire file appears here via TCRdb, limited to in-frame rearrangements. These files lack a portion of the clones; in checked studies, under half of the deficit traces to unresolved V genes, and the cause of the others is not known. That table is the source of V, J and clone size, and D and trimming were worked out from the DNA. For this sample the table gives some 140,000 clones, of which roughly 90% were detected only once. The ten largest clones capture approximately 19% of the sample.

The sequence was collected from an adult in good health. The chain employs TRBV15 and TRBJ2-5; a stretch of 8 junction bases matches TRBD1. The source was peripheral blood, collected on day 0 of AZD1222 vaccination. The DNA sequence is TGTGCCACCAGCAGAGTTGAGGCAGGGGGCGCGGAGACCCAGTACTTC. It translates as CATSRVEAGGAETQYF. Here the CDR3 is joined to the reference TRBV15 and TRBJ2-5 genes, and the full variable domain is: DAMVIQNPRYQVTQFGKPVTLSCSQTLNHNVMYWYQQKSSQAPKLLFHYYDKDFNNEADTPDNFQSRRPNTSFCFLDIRSPGLGDTAMYLCATSRVEAGGAETQYFGPGTRLLVL.